This T cell receptor beta chain came from a study of T cell changes during pregnancy in multiple sclerosis. Generated by immunoSEQ multiplex PCR, the TCRdb table keeps only in-frame clones and is missing some. The sample lists over 55,000 clones, 89% occurring once. This CDR3 is built from 15 residues. Trimming removed 1 base from V and 0 bases from J, with 7 bases in between. Per the germline V gene, CDR1 is LGHNA and CDR2 is YNFKEQ. The specimen was peripheral blood, collected in the first trimester of pregnancy. The origin of this receptor is a female donor with multiple sclerosis, enrolled in a pregnancy study. The rearrangement links TRBV4-2 to TRBJ2-1; a weak D match, TRBD2 (5 bases). The CDR3, as DNA: TGTGCCAGCAGCCAAGGGACTTTCTCCTACAATGAGCAGTTCTTC. Translation: CASSQGTFSYNEQFF.